The present entry profiles one T cell receptor beta chain with its context. The data stem from a study of blood T cell repertoires in COVID-19. Across the study: COVID-19 samples from acute and convalescent phases originated in the United States, Italy and Spain. In each case, the material was cDNA or gDNA derived from T cells, B-cell-depleted T cells, or PBMCs.

Between the trimmed V and J ends, which lost 2 bases and 4 bases, there was a span of 11 bases. CDR1 is KGHDR and CDR2 is SFDVKD in the germline V gene. The CDR3 covers 15 residues. As originally analysed: Scientists estimated how many nucleated cells there were by amplifying reference gene primers. Sequenced by immunoSEQ multiplex PCR; TCRdb stores in-frame clones only, minus some. That table gives V, J and clone size, and the DNA gave D and trimming. The data show 70,000 to 95,000 clones, 85% to 95% seen once. The TCR sequence derives from a woman in her sixties or seventies with active COVID-19. Sequencing was carried out using peripheral blood. The V gene is TRBV24-1, the J gene TRBJ1-5; D possibly corresponds to TRBD1 (5 bases). CDR3 region: CATSDSGHLNQPQHF. DNA of the CDR3: TGTGCCACCAGTGATTCCGGACATCTTAATCAGCCCCAGCATTTT.